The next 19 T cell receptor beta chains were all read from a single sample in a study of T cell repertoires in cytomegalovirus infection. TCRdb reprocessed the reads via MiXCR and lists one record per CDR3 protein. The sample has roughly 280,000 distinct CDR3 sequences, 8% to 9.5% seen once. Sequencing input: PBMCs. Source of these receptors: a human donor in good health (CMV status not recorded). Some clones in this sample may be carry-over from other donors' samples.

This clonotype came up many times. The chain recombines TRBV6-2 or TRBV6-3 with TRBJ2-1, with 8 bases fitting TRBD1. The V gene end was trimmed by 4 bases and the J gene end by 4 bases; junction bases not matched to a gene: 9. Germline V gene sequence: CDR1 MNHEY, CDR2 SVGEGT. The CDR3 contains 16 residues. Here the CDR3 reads CASSSGQGKTYNEQFF. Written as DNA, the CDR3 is TGTGCCAGCAGTTCTGGACAGGGAAAAACTTACAATGAGCAGTTCTTC.

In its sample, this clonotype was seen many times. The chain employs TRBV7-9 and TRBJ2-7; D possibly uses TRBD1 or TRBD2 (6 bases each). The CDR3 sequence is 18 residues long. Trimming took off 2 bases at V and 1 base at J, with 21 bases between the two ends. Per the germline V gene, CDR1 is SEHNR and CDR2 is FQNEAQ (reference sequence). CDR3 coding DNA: TGTGCCAGCAGCTTACATAGGTGGGGGGCACCTACTTCCTACGAGCAGTACTTC. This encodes CASSLHRWGAPTSYEQYF.

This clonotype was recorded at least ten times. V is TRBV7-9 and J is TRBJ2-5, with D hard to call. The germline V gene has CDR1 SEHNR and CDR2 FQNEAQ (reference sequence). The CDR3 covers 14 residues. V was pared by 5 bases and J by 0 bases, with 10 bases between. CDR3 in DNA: TGTGCCAGCAGCGCTCAGAGGTACCAAGAGACCCAGTACTTC. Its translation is CASSAQRYQETQYF.

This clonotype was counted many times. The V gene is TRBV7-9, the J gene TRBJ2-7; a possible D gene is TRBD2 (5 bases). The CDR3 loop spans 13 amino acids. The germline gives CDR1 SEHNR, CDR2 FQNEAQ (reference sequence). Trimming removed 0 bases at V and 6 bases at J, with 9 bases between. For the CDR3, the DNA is TGTGCCAGCAGCTTAGCGGGAGACGGCGAGCAGTACTTC. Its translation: CASSLAGDGEQYF.

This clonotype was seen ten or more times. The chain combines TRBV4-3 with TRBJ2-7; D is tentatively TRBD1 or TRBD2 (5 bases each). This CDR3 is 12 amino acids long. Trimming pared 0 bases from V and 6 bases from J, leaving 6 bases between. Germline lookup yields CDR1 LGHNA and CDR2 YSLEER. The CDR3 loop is CASSQDGGEQYF. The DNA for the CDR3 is TGCGCCAGCAGCCAAGATGGGGGCGAGCAGTACTTC.

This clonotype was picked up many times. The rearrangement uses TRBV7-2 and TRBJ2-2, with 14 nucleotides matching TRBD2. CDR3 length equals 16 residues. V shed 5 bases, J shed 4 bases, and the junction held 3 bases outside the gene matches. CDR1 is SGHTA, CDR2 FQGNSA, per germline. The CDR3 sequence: CASSRGLAGATGELFF. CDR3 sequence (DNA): TGTGCCAGCAGCAGGGGACTAGCGGGGGCCACCGGGGAGCTGTTTTTT.

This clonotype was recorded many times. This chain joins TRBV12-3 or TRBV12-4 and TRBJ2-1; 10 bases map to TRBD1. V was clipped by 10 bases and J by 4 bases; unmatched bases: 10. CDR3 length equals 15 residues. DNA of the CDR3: TGTGCCACCTCCCCGCCGGGACAGGGGTACAATGAGCAGTTCTTC. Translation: CATSPPGQGYNEQFF.

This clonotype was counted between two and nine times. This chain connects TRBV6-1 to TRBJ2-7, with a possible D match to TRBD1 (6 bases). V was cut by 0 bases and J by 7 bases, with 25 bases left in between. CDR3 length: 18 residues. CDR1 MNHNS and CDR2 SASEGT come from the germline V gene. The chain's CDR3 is CASSEALLGGTPYLEQYF. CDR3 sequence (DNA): TGTGCCAGCAGTGAAGCGCTTCTAGGTGGGACACCCTACCTTGAGCAGTACTTC.

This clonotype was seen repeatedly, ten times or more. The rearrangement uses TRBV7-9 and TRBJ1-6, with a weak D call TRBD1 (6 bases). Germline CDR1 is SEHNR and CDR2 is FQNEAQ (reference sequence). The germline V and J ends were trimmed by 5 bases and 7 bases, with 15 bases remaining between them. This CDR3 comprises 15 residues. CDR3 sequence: CASSPTGAANSPLHF. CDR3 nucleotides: TGTGCCAGCAGCCCAACGGGGGCTGCCAATTCACCCCTCCACTTT.

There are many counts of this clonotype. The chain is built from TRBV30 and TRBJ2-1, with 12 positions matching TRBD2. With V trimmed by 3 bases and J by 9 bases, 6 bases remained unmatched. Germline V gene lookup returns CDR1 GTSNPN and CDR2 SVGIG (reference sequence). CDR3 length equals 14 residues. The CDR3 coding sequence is TGTGCCTGGAGAAGGACTAGCGGGATAGGTGAGCAGTTCTTC. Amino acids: CAWRRTSGIGEQFF.

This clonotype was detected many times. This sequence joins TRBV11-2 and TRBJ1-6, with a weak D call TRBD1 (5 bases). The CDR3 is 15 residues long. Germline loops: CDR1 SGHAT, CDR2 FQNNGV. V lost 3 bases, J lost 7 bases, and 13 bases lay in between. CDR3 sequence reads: CASSFGGGRNSPLHF. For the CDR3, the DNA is TGTGCCAGCAGCTTCGGCGGGGGGAGAAATTCACCCCTCCACTTT.

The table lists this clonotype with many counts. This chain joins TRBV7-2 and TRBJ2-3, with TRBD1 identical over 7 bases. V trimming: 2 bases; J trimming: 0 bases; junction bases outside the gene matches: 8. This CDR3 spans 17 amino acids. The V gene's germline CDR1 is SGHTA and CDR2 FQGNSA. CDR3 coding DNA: TGTGCCAGCAGCTTACGAGGGGGCTCCACTAGCACAGATACGCAGTATTTT. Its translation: CASSLRGGSTSTDTQYF.

In DNA, the CDR3 is TGTGCCAGCAGGCTTGGCTACACCTTC. It encodes CASRLGYTF. V usage is TRBV11-3 and J usage is TRBJ1-2; D is unresolved. V lost 6 bases and J lost 7, with 3 bases in between. The CDR3 has 9 amino acids. CDR1 is SGHNT and CDR2 is YENEEA in the germline V gene.

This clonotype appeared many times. CDR3 DNA: TGTGCCAGCAGCTTGGTATATGGGGGGACCGTGCTTGGCTACACCTTC. Translated: CASSLVYGGTVLGYTF. J is TRBJ1-2 and V is TRBV7-2; the D gene is possibly TRBD1 (5 bases). The CDR3 consists of 16 residues. The V gene lost 3 bases and the J gene lost 7 bases, with 21 bases spanning the gap. CDR1 and CDR2 from the germline V gene are SGHTA and FQGNSA.

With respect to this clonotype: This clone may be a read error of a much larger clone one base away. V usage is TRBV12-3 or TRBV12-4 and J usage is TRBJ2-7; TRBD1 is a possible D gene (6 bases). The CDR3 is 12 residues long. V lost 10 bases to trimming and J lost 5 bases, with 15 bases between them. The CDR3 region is CANTHRDHEQYF. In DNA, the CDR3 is TGTGCCAACACGCACAGGGACCACGAGCAGTACTTC.

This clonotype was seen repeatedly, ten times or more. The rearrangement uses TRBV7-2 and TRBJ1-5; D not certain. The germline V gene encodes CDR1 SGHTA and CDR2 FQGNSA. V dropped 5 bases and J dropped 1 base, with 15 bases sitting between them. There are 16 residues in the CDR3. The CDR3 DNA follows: TGTGCCAGCAGCCGCCTGGGTCCACGAAGCAATCAGCCCCAGCATTTT. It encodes CASSRLGPRSNQPQHF. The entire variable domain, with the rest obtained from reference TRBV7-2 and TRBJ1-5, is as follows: GAGVSQSPSNKVTEKGKDVELRCDPISGHTALYWYRQSLGQGLEFLIYFQGNSAPDKSGLPSDRFSAERTGGSVSTLTIQRTQQEDSAVYLCASSRLGPRSNQPQHFGDGTRLSIL.

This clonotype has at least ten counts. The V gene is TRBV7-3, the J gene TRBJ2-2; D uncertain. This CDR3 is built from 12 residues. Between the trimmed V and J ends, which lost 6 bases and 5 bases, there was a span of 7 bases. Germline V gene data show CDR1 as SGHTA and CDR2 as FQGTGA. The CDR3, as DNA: TGTGCCAGCAGGTTTTTAACCGGGGAGCTGTTTTTT. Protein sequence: CASRFLTGELFF.

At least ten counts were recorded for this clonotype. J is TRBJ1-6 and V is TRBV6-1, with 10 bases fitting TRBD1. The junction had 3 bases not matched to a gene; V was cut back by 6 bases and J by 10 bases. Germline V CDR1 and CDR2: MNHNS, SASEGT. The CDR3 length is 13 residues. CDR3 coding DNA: TGTGCCAGCAGGGGGACAGGGGTGTCACCCCTCCACTTT. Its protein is CASRGTGVSPLHF.

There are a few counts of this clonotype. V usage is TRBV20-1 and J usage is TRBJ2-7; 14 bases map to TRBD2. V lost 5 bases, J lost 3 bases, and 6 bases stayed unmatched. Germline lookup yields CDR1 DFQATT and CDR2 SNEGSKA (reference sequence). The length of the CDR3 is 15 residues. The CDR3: CSASQTSGRVYEQYF. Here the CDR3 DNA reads TGCAGTGCTTCCCAGACTAGCGGGAGGGTCTACGAGCAGTACTTC.